This TCR beta chain derives from a study of T cell repertoires in aging, cancer and after chemotherapy. Across the whole study: Donors were grouped into six age bands spanning 30 or younger through 70 or older.

TRB rearrangements spanning V, D and J were amplified using mixed TRB-A/B primers. Each CDR3 protein is one row after TCRdb ran MiXCR on the multiplex PCR reads. Of some 2,500 distinct CDR3 sequences detected, 30% to 40% appear once; the ten largest clones hold approximately 30%. This CDR3 is built from 16 residues. Germline CDR1 reads SGHNT; CDR2 reads YYREEE (reference sequence). Trimming removed 0 bases from V and 2 bases from J; junction bases left unmatched: 3. The template was genomic DNA from peripheral blood, not RNA. The source material was blood. This clonotype was obtained from a human donor with a solid tumor. V is TRBV5-4 and J is TRBJ2-3, with TRBD2 identical over 10 bases. Here the CDR3 DNA reads TGTGCCAGCAGCTTGGTACTAGCGGGGCCCACAGATACGCAGTATTTT. Encoded protein: CASSLVLAGPTDTQYF.